The 17 T cell receptor beta chains below were found in one sample sequenced in a study of beta chain features in type 1 diabetes. Expressed TCRB transcripts were sequenced, since all the RNA that had been isolated was reverse transcribed. Using immunoSEQ multiplex PCR, the repertoire was profiled, and TCRdb retains in-frame clones only, with some absent. The sample holds thousands of clones; roughly 79% are singletons and the top ten take approximately 2%. Sequenced: Tregs from blood. These receptors originate from a man between 18 and 35 years old in good health.

The CDR3 protein is CAWSVRAAVGYGYTF. In DNA form, the CDR3 reads TGTGCCTGGAGTGTACGTGCCGCGGTAGGCTATGGCTACACCTTC. The rearrangement links TRBV30 to TRBJ1-2; D gene unclear. V gave up 0 bases and J gave up 4 bases, with 15 bases separating them. This CDR3 has 15 amino acids. Germline CDR1 is GTSNPN and CDR2 is SVGIG (reference sequence).

With respect to this clone: This sample includes further DNA sequences coding for the same CDR3. The chain links TRBV9 to TRBJ2-6; D possibly corresponds to TRBD2 (5 bases). This CDR3 comprises 16 residues. Trimming took 4 bases from V and 4 from J, leaving 15 bases between them. CDR1 SGDLS and CDR2 YYNGEE come from the germline V gene. CDR3 region: CASSLSPGVGANVLTF. As DNA, the CDR3 is TGTGCCAGCAGCTTGTCCCCCGGGGTCGGGGCCAACGTCCTGACTTTC.

This rearrangement joins TRBV7-9 to TRBJ2-3, with 8 bases matching TRBD1. Germline CDR1 SEHNR, CDR2 FQNEAQ (reference sequence). With 5 bases clipped from V and 1 base from J, the junction kept 8 bases outside the gene matches. CDR3 length: 16 amino acids. DNA for the CDR3: TGTGCCAGCAGCGCCGACAGGGGAGGTGGCACAGATACGCAGTATTTT. Translated: CASSADRGGGTDTQYF.

J is TRBJ2-2 and V is TRBV6-1; D gene uncertain. The germline V and J ends were trimmed by 5 bases and 5 bases, with 12 bases remaining between them. CDR3 length: 14 residues. Germline V gene data show CDR1 as MNHNS and CDR2 as SASEGT. The CDR3 is CASSRNPQTGELFF. The CDR3 DNA is TGTGCCAGCAGTCGTAACCCCCAGACCGGGGAGCTGTTTTTT.

J is TRBJ2-5 and V is TRBV28; 15 nucleotides align to TRBD2. The CDR3 has 16 amino acids. The germline CDR1 and CDR2 sequences are MDHEN and SYDVKM. V was pared by 4 bases and J by 7 bases, with 7 bases of the junction left unmatched. In nucleotides, the CDR3 is TGTGCCAGCAGTTACGGACTAGCGGGGGGGCTTATGACCCAGTACTTC. As protein: CASSYGLAGGLMTQYF.

This clone showed up just once. V usage is TRBV25-1 and J usage is TRBJ2-1; 9 nucleotides agree with TRBD1. CDR3 size: 18 residues. V shed 7 bases, J shed 4 bases, and the junction held 17 bases outside the gene matches. CDR1 is MGHDK, CDR2 SYGVNS, per germline. For the CDR3, the DNA is TGTGCCAGCACACGGGGATGGGCCGGGACAGGGCCGTACAATGAGCAGTTCTTC. Translating gives CASTRGWAGTGPYNEQFF. Variable domain in full (rest from reference TRBV25-1 and TRBJ2-1): EADIYQTPRYLVIGTGKKITLECSQTMGHDKMYWYQQDPGMELHLIHYSYGVNSTEKGDLSSESTVSRIRTEHFPLTLESARPSHTSQYLCASTRGWAGTGPYNEQFFGPGTRLTVL.

The chain uses TRBV11-2 and TRBJ2-5; TRBD1 matches at 9 bases. The J call is in doubt because the DNA end fits TRBJ2-7 better. Looked up from germline, CDR1 is SGHAT and CDR2 is FQNNGV. This CDR3 is built from 14 residues. The CDR3: CASSPGTGSHEQYF. The CDR3 coding sequence is TGTGCCAGCAGCCCCGGGACAGGGTCCCACGAGCAGTACTTC.

The chain carries TRBV7-9 and TRBJ2-3; tentatively, D is TRBD1 (6 bases). Germline V gives CDR1 SEHNR, CDR2 FQNEAQ (reference sequence). This CDR3 contains 16 residues. Between the trimmed V and J ends, which lost 5 bases and 5 bases, there was a span of 20 bases. CDR3 DNA sequence: TGTGCCAGCAGCACCCAACAGGGAATATACGGAGATACGCAGTATTTT. Translation: CASSTQQGIYGDTQYF.

J is TRBJ1-2 and V is TRBV19; 8 bases match TRBD1. This CDR3 contains 15 residues. Trimming removed 7 bases from V and 4 bases from J; junction bases left unmatched: 11. CDR1 is LNHDA and CDR2 is SQIVND in the germline V gene (reference sequence). The CDR3 DNA sequence: TGTGCCAGTACCCCCCTCTCCGGACAGGGCTATGGCTACACCTTC. It yields the protein CASTPLSGQGYGYTF.

This sequence joins TRBV2 and TRBJ1-6; D perhaps matches TRBD1 (6 bases). This CDR3 comprises 11 residues. Germline assignment: CDR1 SNHLY and CDR2 FYNNEI. Trimming pared 5 bases from V and 10 bases from J, leaving 6 bases between. The chain's CDR3 is CASSQGSPLHF. The CDR3 region has the DNA TGTGCCAGCAGTCAGGGGTCACCCCTCCACTTT.

This clone was detected once. The chain recombines TRBV7-8 with TRBJ1-4; the match to TRBD1 covers 7 bases. The length of the CDR3 is 14 residues. Germline loops: CDR1 SGHVS, CDR2 FQNEAQ. The V and J ends lost 5 bases and 10 bases, in that order; junction bases with no gene match: 10. As DNA, the CDR3 is TGTGCCAGCAGCCCAAGACAGGGATTGGGAAAACTGTTTTTT. Encoded protein: CASSPRQGLGKLFF. Drawing the rest from reference TRBV7-8 and TRBJ1-4, the complete variable domain is GAGVSQSPRYKVAKRGQDVALRCDPISGHVSLFWYQQALGQGPEFLTYFQNEAQLDKSGLPSDRFFAERPEGSVSTLKIQRTQQEDSAVYLCASSPRQGLGKLFFGSGTQLSVL.

This chain connects TRBV19 to TRBJ1-2; no firm D call. Trimming cost V 5 bases and J 4 bases, with 8 bases left between them. Germline CDR1 reads LNHDA; CDR2 reads SQIVND (reference sequence). The CDR3 runs 12 residues. The CDR3 here is CASSPEPYGYTF. The CDR3 DNA reads as TGTGCCAGTAGTCCTGAGCCCTATGGCTACACCTTC.

The CDR3 nucleotides are TGTGCCATCGCTAGCGGGGGGGCCAATGAGCAGTTCTTC. It translates to CAIASGGANEQFF. V and J are TRBV10-3 and TRBJ2-1, with 12 bases lining up with TRBD2. The CDR3 runs to 13 residues. Germline-derived CDR1 and CDR2 are ENHRY and SYGVKD. Unmatched junction bases numbered 2, after V lost 8 bases and J lost 6 bases.

The chain is built from TRBV7-2 and TRBJ2-3, with 7 bases that match TRBD2. V trimming: 5 bases; J trimming: 0 bases; junction bases outside the gene matches: 8. This CDR3 region has 16 residues. The V gene's germline CDR1 is SGHTA and CDR2 FQGNSA. As DNA, the CDR3 is TGTGCCAGCAGCGAGCATCTAGCGGTTAGCACAGATACGCAGTATTTT. It is translated as CASSEHLAVSTDTQYF.

V is TRBV21-1 and J is TRBJ2-7; the listed D gene, TRBD1, was not tested against the DNA. TRBV21-1 is noted as a pseudogene. The CDR3 spans 14 residues. The CDR3 loop is CASSNRTGPYEQYF. In DNA, the CDR3 is TGTGCCAGCAGCAACCGGACAGGGCCCTACGAGCAGTACTTC.

CDR3 region: CASSNLQGNTEAFF. For the CDR3, the DNA is TGTGCCAGCAGCAATCTACAGGGTAACACTGAAGCTTTCTTT. The gene calls are TRBV21-1 and TRBJ1-1; no check of the table's D call, TRBD1, against the DNA was made. TRBV21-1 is a recognized pseudogene. The CDR3 is 14 amino acids.

The chain employs TRBV27 and TRBJ2-7; 8 bases are a match to TRBD1. V dropped 0 bases and J dropped 5; count of bases not matched to a gene: 6. CDR1 MNHEY and CDR2 SMNVEV come from the germline V gene (reference sequence). This CDR3 has 15 residues. The CDR3 is CASSLSDRVGNEQYF. The CDR3 DNA is TGTGCCAGCAGTTTATCGGACAGGGTAGGGAACGAGCAGTACTTC.